This section outlines one T cell receptor beta chain sequence together with its context. Its antigen remains unknown. The sample belongs to a study of T cell responses to AZD1222 COVID-19 vaccine. V lost 6 bases to trimming and J lost 7 bases, with 16 bases between them. The CDR3 is 14 residues long. CDR1 LGHDT and CDR2 YNNKEL come from the germline V gene (reference sequence). Pooling covered second doses at about 4 or about 12 weeks. Study findings and constraints: Scientists sampled the repertoires only once the peak T cell response had passed. Seropositive status at baseline applied to only 6 or 7 AZD1222 recipients. Two doses of AZD1222 preceded a rise in Spike-specific TCR breadth and depth.

TCRdb's copy holds only in-frame clones and misses some; the assay was immunoSEQ multiplex PCR. The sample has 180,000 or so clones, around 90% seen once. The sequenced sample was peripheral blood, obtained 28 days after the second AZD1222 dose. J is TRBJ1-5 and V is TRBV3-1 (or the pseudogene TRBV3-2); no clear D gene. This clonotype was sampled from an adult who received the AZD1222 COVID-19 vaccine. CDR3 protein: CASSPPGSGQPQHF. CDR3 nucleotide sequence: TGTGCCAGCAGTCCTCCGGGGTCGGGGCAGCCCCAGCATTTT.